This entry lists 23 T cell receptor beta chains sequenced from one sample in a study of blood T cell repertoires in COVID-19. Assay: immunoSEQ multiplex PCR; the TCRdb copy retains only in-frame clones and omits some. This table holds around 100,000 clones, 89% found once. The specimen sequenced was peripheral blood. The receptor source for this set is an older woman with acute or convalescent COVID-19.

The chain employs TRBV12-3 or TRBV12-4 and TRBJ1-1; a weak D match, TRBD1 (5 bases). V lost 8 bases and J lost 1, with 11 bases in between. CDR3 size: 13 residues. CDR3 coding DNA: TGTGCCAGCGGGGGGGGTACGAACACTGAAGCTTTCTTT. Its protein is CASGGGTNTEAFF.

The genes are TRBV11-3 and TRBJ2-3, with 8 bases aligning to TRBD2. The CDR3 contains 17 residues. With 5 bases clipped from V and 0 bases from J, the junction kept 10 bases outside the gene matches. CDR1 and CDR2 from the germline V gene are SGHNT and YENEEA. Here the CDR3 reads CASSPAALAASTDTQYF. In DNA, the CDR3 is TGTGCCAGCAGCCCCGCGGCACTAGCGGCTAGCACAGATACGCAGTATTTT.

The genes are TRBV5-1 and TRBJ2-5, with a tentative D call TRBD1 (6 bases). Trimming pared 1 base from V and 5 bases from J, leaving 12 bases between. The CDR3 is 14 amino acids. Germline-derived CDR1 and CDR2 are SGHRS and YFSETQ. The CDR3 here is CASSLTGLGETQYF. CDR3 nucleotide sequence: TGCGCCAGCAGCTTGACAGGGCTAGGGGAGACCCAGTACTTC.

The rearrangement joins TRBV5-6 to TRBJ1-2; 8 bases are a match to TRBD1. The CDR3 is made up of 13 amino acids. Germline-derived CDR1 and CDR2 are SGHDT and YYEEEE. J gave up 8 bases and V 2 bases, and 5 bases lay outside the gene matches. The CDR3 DNA follows: TGTGCCAGCAGCTTAGGACAGGGCGAGGGCTACACCTTC. Protein: CASSLGQGEGYTF.

J is TRBJ2-3 and V is TRBV7-6; 7 nucleotides agree with TRBD2. Trimming removed 6 bases from V and 6 bases from J; junction bases left unmatched: 12. This CDR3 comprises 15 residues. Germline V CDR1 and CDR2: SGHVS, FNYEAQ. The CDR3 here is CASSPSGGRADTQYF. The CDR3, as DNA: TGTGCCAGCAGTCCATCCGGGGGGAGGGCGGATACGCAGTATTTT.

This chain connects TRBV3-1 (or the pseudogene TRBV3-2) to TRBJ2-5; 11 bases agree with TRBD1. The CDR3 totals 16 residues. Trimming removed 3 bases from V and 1 base from J; junction bases left unmatched: 4. Germline V CDR1 and CDR2: LGHDT, YNNKEL (reference sequence). The chain's CDR3 is CASSHIGTGGQETQYF. The CDR3 DNA is TGTGCCAGCAGCCATATAGGGACAGGGGGCCAAGAGACCCAGTACTTC.

The chain carries TRBV5-1 and TRBJ1-1; D is ambiguous. The CDR3 has 13 residues. Germline CDR1 and CDR2: SGHRS and YFSETQ. V shed 2 bases and J shed 3 bases, with 8 bases lying between them. CDR3 nucleotides: TGCGCCAGCAGCTTTAGCCGGGACACTGAAGCTTTCTTT. Amino acid sequence: CASSFSRDTEAFF.

The chain employs TRBV11-2 and TRBJ2-3, with a weak D call TRBD2 (7 bases). The CDR3 contains 16 residues. Per the germline V gene, CDR1 is SGHAT and CDR2 is FQNNGV. Trimming cost V 2 bases and J 6 bases, with 18 bases left between them. CDR3 in DNA: TGTGCCAGCAGCTTAAGGGGGAGGGCCGTAGCGGATACGCAGTATTTT. Its protein product is CASSLRGRAVADTQYF.

The chain is built from TRBV9 and TRBJ2-3; D is ambiguous. With 1 base removed from V and 3 bases from J, the gap between germline ends came to 6 bases. This CDR3 has 13 residues. The V gene's germline CDR1 is SGDLS and CDR2 YYNGEE. CDR3 coding DNA: TGTGCCAGCAGCGTACAGACTACAGATACGCAGTATTTT. Protein product: CASSVQTTDTQYF.

This chain connects TRBV3-1 (or the pseudogene TRBV3-2) to TRBJ1-3; D ambiguous. Looked up from germline, CDR1 is LGHDT and CDR2 is YNNKEL (reference sequence). This CDR3 region has 15 residues. With 0 bases removed from V and 4 bases from J, the gap between germline ends came to 10 bases. The CDR3 is CASSQEASGGNTIYF. CDR3 bases: TGTGCCAGCAGCCAAGAGGCTTCGGGAGGAAACACCATATATTTT.

The rearrangement links TRBV24-1 to TRBJ2-1; 8 nucleotides match TRBD2. The J segment lost 0 bases and the V segment lost 4 bases, leaving 7 bases of the junction unmatched. Germline loops: CDR1 KGHDR, CDR2 SFDVKD. CDR3 length: 17 amino acids. The CDR3 loop reads CATSDPGSGDSYNEQFF. Here the CDR3 DNA reads TGTGCCACCAGTGACCCCGGTAGCGGGGACTCCTACAATGAGCAGTTCTTC.

The chain links TRBV9 to TRBJ2-7; no clear D. This CDR3 is 15 amino acids long. The V gene lost 0 bases and the J gene lost 2 bases, with 12 bases spanning the gap. The germline gives CDR1 SGDLS, CDR2 YYNGEE. This CDR3 is CASSVVSAPTYEQYF. For the CDR3, the DNA is TGTGCCAGCAGCGTAGTTTCAGCGCCTACCTACGAGCAGTACTTC.

This clone was detected only a few times. In DNA, the CDR3 is TGTGCCAGCAGTTCTGGACTAGAGGCCTACGAGCAGTACTTC. Translating gives CASSSGLEAYEQYF. The V gene is TRBV6-2 or TRBV6-3, the J gene TRBJ2-7; 7 nucleotides agree with TRBD2. Germline CDR1 and CDR2: MNHEY and SVGEGT. This CDR3 spans 14 amino acids. V lost 4 bases and J lost 2; bases outside the gene matches: 5.

The CDR3 sequence is CASSQESQGNTQYF. The CDR3 nucleotides read TGTGCCAGCAGCCAAGAGTCACAGGGAAATACGCAGTATTTT. The V call is TRBV3-1 (or the pseudogene TRBV3-2), the J call TRBJ2-3, with a weak D call TRBD1 (6 bases). The CDR3 is 14 residues long. Germline V gene lookup returns CDR1 LGHDT and CDR2 YNNKEL (reference sequence). V was cut by 0 bases and J by 7 bases, with 11 bases left in between.

There are a few counts of this clone. One end of the junction is discordant with germline, which a read error may explain. The rearrangement uses TRBV7-7 and TRBJ2-1; no clear D gene. Per germline, CDR1 SSHAT and CDR2 FNYEAQ (reference sequence). CDR3 length equals 13 residues. The CDR3 bases are TGTGCTAGCAGCTCAGACACATTCAATGAGCAGTTCTTC. Its translation: CASSSDTFNEQFF.

This chain links TRBV24-1 with TRBJ2-1; 7 bases are a match to TRBD1. CDR3 length: 15 amino acids. Trimming at V came to 5 bases and at J to 2 bases, leaving 5 bases not matched to a gene. Germline CDR1 is KGHDR and CDR2 is SFDVKD. In DNA, the CDR3 is TGTGCCACCAGTGTCCCGGGACAGACCTACAATGAGCAGTTCTTC. Its translation: CATSVPGQTYNEQFF.

The chain combines TRBV5-1 with TRBJ2-7, with 9 nucleotides matching TRBD2. The V segment lost 0 bases and the J segment 5 bases; nucleotides outside the gene matches: 9. Germline values: CDR1 SGHRS, CDR2 YFSETQ. The CDR3 is 16 residues long. CDR3 in DNA: TGCGCCAGCAGCTTGGATGGGACTAGCATGTTCGACGAGCAGTACTTC. Translating it yields CASSLDGTSMFDEQYF. The complete variable domain, with remaining parts taken from reference TRBV5-1 and TRBJ2-7, reads KAGVTQTPRYLIKTRGQQVTLSCSPISGHRSVSWYQQTPGQGLQFLFEYFSETQRNKGNFPGRFSGRQFSNSRSEMNVSTLELGDSALYLCASSLDGTSMFDEQYFGPGTRLTVT.

V usage is TRBV11-2 and J usage is TRBJ2-3; TRBD2 aligns across 9 bases. The CDR3 consists of 13 residues. Germline V gene data show CDR1 as SGHAT and CDR2 as FQNNGV. Trimming removed 8 bases from V and 2 bases from J; junction bases left unmatched: 2. CDR3 sequence: CASGGLATDTQYF. Here the CDR3 DNA reads TGTGCCAGCGGGGGACTAGCCACAGATACGCAGTATTTT.

The gene calls are TRBV7-2 and TRBJ2-1; 9 nucleotides align to TRBD1. This CDR3 contains 15 residues. V was pared by 8 bases and J by 9 bases, with 14 bases of the junction left unmatched. Germline V gene data show CDR1 as SGHTA and CDR2 as FQGNSA. As DNA, the CDR3 is TGTGCCAGCTTCCGACCGGGACAGGGTTGGTTTGAGCAGTTCTTC. Amino acid sequence: CASFRPGQGWFEQFF. The full variable domain, with the rest looked up from reference TRBV7-2 and TRBJ2-1, is GAGVSQSPSNKVTEKGKDVELRCDPISGHTALYWYRQSLGQGLEFLIYFQGNSAPDKSGLPSDRFSAERTGGSVSTLTIQRTQQEDSAVYLCASFRPGQGWFEQFFGPGTRLTVL.

The chain couples TRBV7-9 to TRBJ2-2, with 16 nucleotides matching TRBD2. Trimming cost V 5 bases and J 4 bases; bases outside gene matches: 16. The CDR3 spans 21 residues. CDR1 is SEHNR and CDR2 is FQNEAQ in the germline V gene (reference sequence). The DNA of the CDR3 is TGTGCCAGCAGCATCGCGGGACTAGCGGGAGGGCCGATTCGGGGCACCGGGGAGCTGTTTTTT. Protein sequence: CASSIAGLAGGPIRGTGELFF.

The rearrangement uses TRBV28 and TRBJ2-1, with D maybe TRBD1 (5 bases). CDR1 and CDR2 (germline): MDHEN, SYDVKM. The CDR3 has 14 residues. V gave up 10 bases and J gave up 5 bases, with 18 bases separating them. The CDR3, as DNA: TGTGCCATCTCAGACAGTTTTGGTGACAATGAGCAGTTCTTC. Translating gives CAISDSFGDNEQFF.

The V call is TRBV6-5, the J call TRBJ2-2; D is undetermined. The ends were cut back, 7 bases at V and 4 bases at J, with 16 bases in the middle. CDR3 length: 15 amino acids. Germline CDR1 MNHEY, CDR2 SVGAGI. The CDR3 DNA is TGTGCCAGCACTCCGGGTCCAGCAAGCACCGGGGAGCTGTTTTTT. It is translated as CASTPGPASTGELFF.

J is TRBJ1-2 and V is TRBV5-4, with 12 bases identical to TRBD1. V trimming: 4 bases; J trimming: 7 bases; junction bases outside the gene matches: 8. This CDR3 spans 15 amino acids. Germline V CDR1 and CDR2: SGHNT, YYREEE (reference sequence). This CDR3 is CASSITGTGGFGYTF. DNA of the CDR3: TGTGCCAGCAGCATCACCGGGACAGGGGGCTTTGGCTACACCTTC.